These 3 T cell receptor beta chains came from one sample sequenced in a study of metastatic and nonmetastatic thyroid tumors. TCRdb reprocessed the PCR reads using MiXCR. Here the sample spans 46,000 or so clones, roughly 15% being singletons. Each patient came to thyroid surgery without any prior treatment (of any kind). Input material: blood. The receptors derive from a female donor with papillary thyroid cancer or a benign thyroid nodule (not recorded which). Some clones in this sample may be carry-over from other donors' samples.

This chain connects TRBV12-3 or TRBV12-4 to TRBJ2-5; 14 nucleotides match TRBD2. CDR3 length: 16 amino acids. V shed 5 bases, J shed 10 bases, and the junction held 12 bases outside the gene matches. The CDR3 DNA follows: TGTGCCAGCAGTATGGGACTAGCGGGAGATCCAAAGAACCAGTACTTC. It codes for CASSMGLAGDPKNQYF.

This clone was recorded at least ten times. V and J are TRBV5-8 and TRBJ1-2, with D possibly TRBD1 on 5 matching bases. CDR1 and CDR2 from the germline V gene are SGHTS and YDEGEE. V was shortened by 4 bases and J by 7 bases, with 17 bases between the two germline ends. The length of the CDR3 is 14 residues. The CDR3, as DNA: TGTGCCAGCAGCCGGGCCGGGGCTCACTGTGGCTACACCTTC. It specifies CASSRAGAHCGYTF. The complete variable domain, with remaining parts taken from reference TRBV5-8 and TRBJ1-2, reads EAGVTQSPTHLIKTRGQQATLRCSPISGHTSVYWYQQALGLGLQFLLWYDEGEERNRGNFPPRFSGRQFPNYSSELNVNALELEDSALYLCASSRAGAHCGYTFGSGTRLTVV.

This clone was seen only a few times. The junction and the germline gene differ at one end; a read error may be behind it. V is TRBV12-3 or TRBV12-4 and J is TRBJ1-2; D is unclear. The length of the CDR3 is 15 residues. The chain's CDR3 is CASSWSGVTVYVYTF. In DNA form, the CDR3 reads TGTGCCAGCAGTTGGAGTGGTGTGACCGTTTATGTCTACACCTTC.